The next 29 T cell receptor beta chains were all read from a single sample in a study of T cell changes during pregnancy in multiple sclerosis. Produced via immunoSEQ multiplex PCR; TCRdb's table is partial and in-frame only. The sample shows tens of thousands of clones, 75% to 90% of them seen only once. The sample here was CD4+ T cells from peripheral blood mononuclear cells, taken in the first trimester of pregnancy. The receptors derive from a female donor in good health, enrolled as a control in a pregnancy study.

The CDR3 spells CASSFRAGANVLTF. The CDR3 DNA reads TGTGCCAGCAGCTTCAGGGCCGGGGCCAACGTCCTGACTTTC. The chain carries TRBV7-3 and TRBJ2-6; possible D gene TRBD1, 5 bases. The CDR3 totals 14 residues. The V and J ends lost 3 bases and 4 bases respectively, with 7 bases between them. Germline CDR1 and CDR2: SGHTA and FQGTGA. The variable domain in full, with the rest retrieved from reference TRBV7-3 and TRBJ2-6, is GAGVSQTPSNKVTEKGKYVELRCDPISGHTALYWYRQSLGQGPEFLIYFQGTGAADDSGLPNDRFFAVRPEGSVSTLKIQRTERGDSAVYLCASSFRAGANVLTFGAGSRLTVL.

The gene calls are TRBV6-5 and TRBJ1-2, with a possible D match to TRBD1 (5 bases). In germline, CDR1 is MNHEY, CDR2 SVGAGI. The ends were cut back, 4 bases at V and 8 bases at J, with 17 bases in the middle. The CDR3 is 14 residues long. CDR3 nucleotides: TGTGCCAGCAGTTCCCCAGGGTTGTCACAGGGCTACACCTTC. Translated: CASSSPGLSQGYTF.

The chain recombines TRBV10-2 with TRBJ1-1, with TRBD1 matching 8 bases. CDR1 WSHSY and CDR2 SAAADI come from the germline V gene. The CDR3 runs to 14 residues. After removal of 10 bases from V and 7 bases from J, the junction contained 14 bases not matched to a gene. The CDR3 DNA reads as TGCGCCACCTTGGGGGCAGGGGGCAAGATTGAAGCTTTCTTT. Amino acids: CATLGAGGKIEAFF.

The chain recombines TRBV5-6 with TRBJ2-5; weak D call: TRBD2 (6 bases). Trimming pared 0 bases from V and 4 bases from J, leaving 10 bases between. The CDR3 runs to 14 residues. The V gene's germline CDR1 is SGHDT and CDR2 YYEEEE. CDR3 nucleotides: TGTGCCAGCAGCTTGGTTGGGCGGGGAGAGACCCAGTACTTC. This translates into CASSLVGRGETQYF.

CDR3 in amino acids: CASSRDSITDTQYF. In nucleotides, the CDR3 is TGTGCCAGCAGCCGGGACTCTATCACAGATACGCAGTATTTT. This sequence joins TRBV7-3 and TRBJ2-3; maybe TRBD2 (6 bases). Germline-derived CDR1 and CDR2 are SGHTA and FQGTGA. Trimming removed 5 bases at V and 2 bases at J, with 11 bases between. The CDR3 is 14 residues long.

The chain is built from TRBV6-5 and TRBJ2-1; the match to TRBD2 covers 13 bases. Germline CDR1 MNHEY, CDR2 SVGAGI. The CDR3 has 15 amino acids. The ends lost 2 bases at V and 7 bases at J; junction bases unmatched: 2. The CDR3 spells CASSYTSGRGNEQFF. CDR3 DNA: TGTGCCAGCAGTTACACTAGCGGGAGGGGGAATGAGCAGTTCTTC.

The chain links TRBV29-1 to TRBJ1-1; D not resolved. This CDR3 comprises 14 residues. V was clipped by 3 bases and J by 0 bases, with 11 bases between them. Looked up from germline, CDR1 is SQVTM and CDR2 is ANQGSEA. This CDR3 is CSVDTRGVNTEAFF. The CDR3 region has the DNA TGCAGCGTTGATACTCGGGGAGTGAACACTGAAGCTTTCTTT.

This clone is medium-sized by share. The rearrangement links TRBV19 to TRBJ1-2; 9 nucleotides match TRBD1. The trim removed 6 bases at V and 9 bases at J, leaving 8 bases unmatched. The CDR3 consists of 13 residues. Germline lookup yields CDR1 LNHDA and CDR2 SQIVND (reference sequence). As DNA, the CDR3 is TGTGCCAGTAGGGGATTTGGACAGGGGCGCTACACCTTC. Protein sequence: CASRGFGQGRYTF.

By frequency in the sample, this clone is medium-sized. This sequence joins TRBV6-1 and TRBJ1-2, with a possible D match to TRBD1 (6 bases). The CDR3 runs to 14 residues. Germline lookup yields CDR1 MNHNS and CDR2 SASEGT. V was clipped by 8 bases and J by 4 bases, with 17 bases between them. CDR3 loop: CASARAGDSYGYTF. The CDR3 DNA reads as TGTGCCAGCGCCCGGGCAGGGGATAGCTATGGCTACACCTTC.

This clone was found a few times. This chain joins TRBV7-9 and TRBJ2-7; D is unresolved. The V and J ends lost 4 bases and 3 bases respectively, with 7 bases between them. There are 12 residues in the CDR3. Germline V CDR1 and CDR2: SEHNR, FQNEAQ (reference sequence). The CDR3 bases are TGTGCCAGCAGCTCCAGGATCTACGAGCAGTACTTC. This codes for CASSSRIYEQYF.

In this sample, this clone turned up a few times. The V and J genes are TRBV28 and TRBJ2-3; tentative D call: TRBD2 (5 bases). Germline CDR1 MDHEN, CDR2 SYDVKM. The CDR3 consists of 13 residues. V was cut by 8 bases and J by 2 bases, with 11 bases left in between. In DNA form, the CDR3 reads TGTGCCAGCCGGGGATTTAACACAGATACGCAGTATTTT. Protein sequence: CASRGFNTDTQYF. Looking up the rest from reference TRBV28 and TRBJ2-3 gives the full variable domain: DVKVTQSSRYLVKRTGEKVFLECVQDMDHENMFWYRQDPGLGLRLIYFSYDVKMKEKGDIPEGYSVSREKKERFSLILESASTNQTSMYLCASRGFNTDTQYFGPGTRLTVL.

The rearrangement uses TRBV29-1 and TRBJ2-5; perhaps TRBD2 as D (5 bases). Germline lookup yields CDR1 SQVTM and CDR2 ANQGSEA. The V gene lost 7 bases and the J gene lost 0 bases, with 9 bases spanning the gap. The CDR3 has 12 amino acids. The CDR3 loop reads CSGGNHQETQYF. In DNA form, the CDR3 reads TGCAGCGGAGGGAACCACCAAGAGACCCAGTACTTC.

This sequence joins TRBV7-9 and TRBJ2-1; 7 bases map to TRBD2. V trimming: 4 bases; J trimming: 5 bases; junction bases outside the gene matches: 5. The CDR3 covers 14 residues. Per germline, CDR1 SEHNR and CDR2 FQNEAQ (reference sequence). CDR3 in amino acids: CASSSPTSHNEQFF. The CDR3 DNA follows: TGTGCCAGCAGCTCTCCGACTAGCCACAATGAGCAGTTCTTC. Variable domain in full (rest from reference TRBV7-9 and TRBJ2-1): DTGVSQNPRHKITKRGQNVTFRCDPISEHNRLYWYRQTLGQGPEFLTYFQNEAQLEKSRLLSDRFSAERPKGSFSTLEIQRTEQGDSAMYLCASSSPTSHNEQFFGPGTRLTVL.

This rearrangement joins TRBV11-2 to TRBJ1-1; D gene uncertain. Germline V gene data show CDR1 as SGHAT and CDR2 as FQNNGV. Trimming cost V 1 base and J 0 bases, with 6 bases left between them. The CDR3 runs to 14 residues. The CDR3 sequence: CASSLASLNTEAFF. The CDR3 DNA sequence: TGTGCCAGCAGCTTAGCATCCCTGAACACTGAAGCTTTCTTT.

V and J are TRBV18 and TRBJ2-7; D not certain. Trimming took 3 bases from V and 0 from J, leaving 9 bases between them. CDR3 length: 14 residues. The germline V gene encodes CDR1 KGHSH and CDR2 LQKENI. DNA for the CDR3: TGTGCCAGCTCACCGGTGCAGGCCTCCTACGAGCAGTACTTC. It specifies CASSPVQASYEQYF.

The chain uses TRBV7-6 and TRBJ2-2, with D tentatively TRBD2 (5 bases). Trimming cost V 0 bases and J 5 bases, with 10 bases left between them. The CDR3 is 15 residues long. CDR1 and CDR2 (germline): SGHVS, FNYEAQ. The DNA of the CDR3 is TGTGCCAGCAGCTTAGCCTGGAGAGGGACCGGGGAGCTGTTTTTT. Translating it yields CASSLAWRGTGELFF.

This clone was observed a single time. Here the CDR3 DNA reads TGTGCCAGCAGTCCGGGACTAGGACTCACCGGGGAGCTGTTTTTT. This sequence encodes CASSPGLGLTGELFF. The chain combines TRBV27 with TRBJ2-2; 8 nucleotides line up with TRBD2. The CDR3 length is 15 residues. V was clipped by 5 bases and J by 4 bases; unmatched bases: 6. Germline CDR1 MNHEY, CDR2 SMNVEV (reference sequence).

This rearrangement joins TRBV28 to TRBJ1-2; D call uncertain. Germline CDR1 reads MDHEN; CDR2 reads SYDVKM. Trimming removed 2 bases from V and 2 bases from J, with 6 bases in between. This CDR3 spans 13 amino acids. The CDR3 protein is CASSLNGNYGYTF. CDR3 DNA sequence: TGTGCCAGCAGTTTAAACGGGAACTATGGCTACACCTTC.

The chain recombines TRBV5-4 with TRBJ1-2; TRBD1 matches at 7 bases. Germline CDR1 SGHNT, CDR2 YYREEE (reference sequence). J lost 6 bases, V lost 2 bases, and 4 bases had no gene match. The CDR3 runs to 13 residues. This chain's CDR3 is CASSLRGGDGYTF. DNA of the CDR3: TGTGCCAGCAGCTTAAGAGGGGGCGATGGCTACACCTTC. The full variable domain, in which reference TRBV5-4 and TRBJ1-2 provide the parts outside the CDR3, is ETGVTQSPTHLIKTRGQQVTLRCSSQSGHNTVSWYQQALGQGPQFIFQYYREEENGRGNFPPRFSGLQFPNYSSELNVNALELDDSALYLCASSLRGGDGYTFGSGTRLTVV.

This clone was recorded once. The genes are TRBV11-2 and TRBJ1-1; D perhaps matches TRBD1 (6 bases). Looked up from germline, CDR1 is SGHAT and CDR2 is FQNNGV. The CDR3 spans 15 residues. The germline V and J ends were trimmed by 1 base and 4 bases, with 13 bases remaining between them. CDR3 protein: CASSLAWGRSTEAFF. The CDR3 bases are TGTGCCAGCAGCTTAGCCTGGGGGCGGAGCACTGAAGCTTTCTTT. Full variable domain (outside the CDR3, taken from reference TRBV11-2 and TRBJ1-1): EAGVAQSPRYKIIEKRQSVAFWCNPISGHATLYWYQQILGQGPKLLIQFQNNGVVDDSQLPKDRFSAERLKGVDSTLKIQPAKLEDSAVYLCASSLAWGRSTEAFFGQGTRLTVV.

The rearrangement links TRBV18 to TRBJ2-1; TRBD2 agrees at 9 bases. The CDR3 length is 15 residues. CDR1 KGHSH and CDR2 LQKENI come from the germline V gene. The junction had 7 bases not matched to a gene; V was cut back by 3 bases and J by 7 bases. This CDR3 reads CASSPQGTSRNEQFF. The CDR3 nucleotides are TGTGCCAGCTCACCCCAGGGGACTAGCCGAAATGAGCAGTTCTTC. Full variable domain (missing parts from reference TRBV18 and TRBJ2-1): NAGVMQNPRHLVRRRGQEARLRCSPMKGHSHVYWYRQLPEEGLKFMVYLQKENIIDESGMPKERFSAEFPKEGPSILRIQQVVRGDSAAYFCASSPQGTSRNEQFFGPGTRLTVL.

The J gene is TRBJ1-1, the V gene TRBV6-5; no clear D. Trimming removed 7 bases from V and 4 bases from J, with 16 bases in between. The CDR3 runs to 14 residues. Looked up from germline, CDR1 is MNHEY and CDR2 is SVGAGI. The CDR3 DNA reads TGTGCCAGCACCTCGAGATCGGGTTTCACTGAAGCTTTCTTT. Amino acid sequence: CASTSRSGFTEAFF.

V gene TRBV30 combines with J gene TRBJ1-5, with 7 bases matching TRBD1. Per the germline V gene, CDR1 is GTSNPN and CDR2 is SVGIG (reference sequence). The CDR3 has 15 amino acids. The J segment lost 3 bases and the V segment lost 2 bases, leaving 7 bases of the junction unmatched. CDR3 residues: CAWSISGTVNQPQHF. In nucleotides, the CDR3 is TGTGCCTGGAGTATATCCGGGACAGTCAATCAGCCCCAGCATTTT.

CDR3 nucleotide sequence: TGTGCCAGCGGCGCGAGGGTTGGCTACACCTTC. Its protein is CASGARVGYTF. The chain links TRBV7-9 to TRBJ1-2; D call uncertain. The V end was cut by 8 bases, the J end by 7 bases, with 11 bases between. This CDR3 is 11 amino acids long. Germline CDR1 reads SEHNR; CDR2 reads FQNEAQ (reference sequence).

V usage is TRBV7-3 and J usage is TRBJ2-2; D is unresolved. There are 12 residues in the CDR3. Germline loops: CDR1 SGHTA, CDR2 FQGTGA. V was shortened by 5 bases and J by 5 bases, with 6 bases between the two germline ends. In nucleotides, the CDR3 is TGTGCCAGCAGCCCAATTACCGGGGAGCTGTTTTTT. Translation: CASSPITGELFF.

The chain is built from TRBV29-1 and TRBJ2-7; 9 positions agree with TRBD2. The germline gives CDR1 SQVTM, CDR2 ANQGSEA. The trim removed 2 bases at V and 4 bases at J, leaving 12 bases unmatched. CDR3 size: 16 residues. The CDR3 reads CSVECPERGGGYEQYF. CDR3 DNA: TGCAGCGTTGAATGTCCAGAGCGCGGGGGGGGTTACGAGCAGTACTTC.

The genes are TRBV5-1 and TRBJ2-2, with TRBD2 as a possible D gene (6 bases). Germline V gene data show CDR1 as SGHRS and CDR2 as YFSETQ. CDR3 size: 15 residues. Trimming removed 5 bases at V and 2 bases at J, with 13 bases between. CDR3 in DNA: TGCGCCAGCAGTCGGGAGACTGATAACACCGGGGAGCTGTTTTTT. Translating it yields CASSRETDNTGELFF. Using reference TRBV5-1 and TRBJ2-2 for the parts outside the CDR3, the full variable domain is KAGVTQTPRYLIKTRGQQVTLSCSPISGHRSVSWYQQTPGQGLQFLFEYFSETQRNKGNFPGRFSGRQFSNSRSEMNVSTLELGDSALYLCASSRETDNTGELFFGEGSRLTVL.

This sequence joins TRBV5-6 and TRBJ1-2, with TRBD1 identical over 10 bases. The CDR3 totals 14 residues. Germline V lookup: CDR1 SGHDT, CDR2 YYEEEE. The ends lost 3 bases at V and 10 bases at J; junction bases unmatched: 9. CDR3 region: CASSSLDRGEDYTF. CDR3 sequence (DNA): TGTGCCAGCAGCTCATTGGACAGGGGGGAGGACTACACCTTC.

This clone has only a few counts. The genes are TRBV11-2 and TRBJ2-1; a possible D gene is TRBD2 (5 bases). Trimming stripped 4 bases from V and 5 bases from J, with 15 bases between. The CDR3 contains 15 residues. The germline CDR1 and CDR2 sequences are SGHAT and FQNNGV. CDR3: CASSSYRERDNEQFF. As DNA, the CDR3 is TGTGCCAGCAGCTCTTACCGGGAAAGAGACAATGAGCAGTTCTTC. Full variable domain (missing parts from reference TRBV11-2 and TRBJ2-1): EAGVAQSPRYKIIEKRQSVAFWCNPISGHATLYWYQQILGQGPKLLIQFQNNGVVDDSQLPKDRFSAERLKGVDSTLKIQPAKLEDSAVYLCASSSYRERDNEQFFGPGTRLTVL.